The 21 T cell receptor beta chains listed next were all sequenced from one sample in a study of blood T cell repertoires in COVID-19. Measured with immunoSEQ multiplex PCR; TCRdb has only the in-frame clones, and not every one. Here the sample spans approximately 25,000 clones, approximately 72% being singletons. Sequenced sample: peripheral blood. Receptors originate from a man aged 50 to 59 with COVID-19, enrolled during active disease.

This clone was detected only once. This chain joins TRBV2 and TRBJ1-2; 7 bases are shared with TRBD1. The germline CDR1 and CDR2 sequences are SNHLY and FYNNEI. V lost 5 bases, J lost 4 bases, and 4 bases stayed unmatched. There are 13 residues in the CDR3. Written as DNA, the CDR3 is TGTGCCAGCAGTAGGGGACAGTCCTATGGCTACACCTTC. This translates into CASSRGQSYGYTF. Using reference TRBV2 and TRBJ1-2 for the parts outside the CDR3, the full variable domain is EPEVTQTPSHQVTQMGQEVILRCVPISNHLYFYWYRQILGQKVEFLVSFYNNEISEKSEIFDDQFSVERPDGSNFTLKIRSTKLEDSAMYFCASSRGQSYGYTFGSGTRLTVV.

This rearrangement joins TRBV28 to TRBJ2-3; D might be TRBD2 (6 bases). The CDR3 runs 15 residues. CDR1 MDHEN and CDR2 SYDVKM come from the germline V gene. Trimming took 5 bases from V and 3 from J, leaving 15 bases between them. Here the CDR3 DNA reads TGTGCCAGCAGTCCATGGGGGGTTGGTACAGATACGCAGTATTTT. As protein: CASSPWGVGTDTQYF.

The V call is TRBV9, the J call TRBJ1-1, with 12 bases fitting TRBD1. The CDR3 has 17 amino acids. Unmatched junction bases numbered 11, after V lost 2 bases and J lost 6 bases. The V gene's germline CDR1 is SGDLS and CDR2 YYNGEE. CDR3 sequence reads: CASSVGTGGPPLPEAFF. CDR3 nucleotide sequence: TGTGCCAGCAGCGTGGGGACAGGGGGCCCACCACTCCCTGAAGCTTTCTTT.

The rearrangement uses TRBV3-1 (or the pseudogene TRBV3-2) and TRBJ1-4; TRBD1 matches at 7 bases. The germline CDR1 and CDR2 sequences are LGHDT and YNNKEL (reference sequence). This CDR3 contains 16 residues. V gave up 4 bases and J gave up 5 bases; unmatched junction bases: 10. CDR3 amino acids: CASSPFGGQTNEKLFF. CDR3 sequence (DNA): TGTGCCAGCAGCCCCTTCGGGGGACAGACAAATGAAAAACTGTTTTTT.

The gene calls are TRBV29-1 and TRBJ1-3; 10 bases line up with TRBD1. This CDR3 spans 13 amino acids. Germline lookup yields CDR1 SQVTM and CDR2 ANQGSEA. V was clipped by 2 bases and J by 7 bases; unmatched bases: 2. CDR3 DNA: TGCAGCGTTGAATTGGGACAGGGGAACACCATATATTTT. Amino acids: CSVELGQGNTIYF.

The chain recombines TRBV5-8 with TRBJ2-5; no definite D call. Germline lookup yields CDR1 SGHTS and CDR2 YDEGEE. The CDR3 is 14 amino acids. V lost 2 bases, J lost 4 bases, and 12 bases lay in between. The DNA for the CDR3 is TGTGCCAGCAGCTTTTCGGTCTTCCCAGAGACCCAGTACTTC. It specifies CASSFSVFPETQYF.

The chain joins TRBV5-6 to TRBJ1-2; D may be TRBD1 (5 bases). Germline CDR1 reads SGHDT; CDR2 reads YYEEEE. The CDR3 extends over 15 amino acids. Deletions cut 3 bases from V and 3 bases from J, with 15 bases between. CDR3 sequence (DNA): TGTGCCAGCAGCTCGGGAGGTACAGGACACTATGGCTACACCTTC. It yields the protein CASSSGGTGHYGYTF.

The V call is TRBV18, the J call TRBJ1-1, with D possibly matching TRBD1 (5 bases). The V and J ends lost 3 bases and 5 bases respectively, with 13 bases between them. Germline values: CDR1 KGHSH, CDR2 LQKENI. The CDR3 has 14 residues. The chain's CDR3 is CASSPRGGRTEAFF. CDR3 coding DNA: TGTGCCAGCTCACCCCGGGGGGGACGGACTGAAGCTTTCTTT.

The chain joins TRBV11-2 to TRBJ1-3; no definite D call. In germline, CDR1 is SGHAT, CDR2 FQNNGV. The CDR3 covers 16 residues. V was pared by 0 bases and J by 4 bases, with 13 bases between. Written as DNA, the CDR3 is TGTGCCAGCAGCTTAGATCAGGTAGCGGTCGGAAACACCATATATTTT. This encodes CASSLDQVAVGNTIYF.

V usage is TRBV5-1 and J usage is TRBJ2-7; possibly TRBD1 for D (5 bases). Germline V gene lookup returns CDR1 SGHRS and CDR2 YFSETQ. Trimming took 4 bases from V and 0 from J, leaving 14 bases between them. This CDR3 region has 15 residues. The CDR3 region is CASSPATVYSYEQYF. The CDR3, as DNA: TGCGCCAGCAGCCCCGCGACAGTTTACTCCTACGAGCAGTACTTC.

The chain has TRBV28 and TRBJ2-7; D is undetermined. Trimming cost V 0 bases and J 2 bases, with 8 bases left between them. The CDR3 is 14 amino acids. Germline CDR1 reads MDHEN; CDR2 reads SYDVKM. In DNA form, the CDR3 reads TGTGCCAGCAGTTTATGGGAGTTTCCCTACGAGCAGTACTTC. Amino acids: CASSLWEFPYEQYF. The full variable domain, in which reference TRBV28 and TRBJ2-7 provide the parts outside the CDR3, is DVKVTQSSRYLVKRTGEKVFLECVQDMDHENMFWYRQDPGLGLRLIYFSYDVKMKEKGDIPEGYSVSREKKERFSLILESASTNQTSMYLCASSLWEFPYEQYFGPGTRLTVT.

The chain recombines TRBV6-6 with TRBJ2-1, with D perhaps TRBD2 (6 bases). The length of the CDR3 is 12 residues. V was cut by 1 base and J by 10 bases, with 8 bases left in between. Germline V gene lookup returns CDR1 MNHNY and CDR2 SVGAGI (reference sequence). CDR3 sequence: CASSYFSGEQFF. The CDR3 DNA reads TGTGCCAGCAGTTACTTCAGCGGGGAGCAGTTCTTC.

This clone occurred once. The V call is TRBV6-5, the J call TRBJ1-3; D is unresolved. Germline V gives CDR1 MNHEY, CDR2 SVGAGI. The V end was cut by 4 bases, the J end by 4 bases, with 11 bases between. The CDR3 is 14 residues long. The CDR3 reads CASSFRGAGNTIYF. DNA of the CDR3: TGTGCCAGCAGTTTTCGAGGAGCGGGAAACACCATATATTTT.

This clone was recorded once. The chain carries TRBV5-1 and TRBJ1-1; maybe TRBD1 (6 bases). CDR3 length: 15 residues. Looked up from germline, CDR1 is SGHRS and CDR2 is YFSETQ. V lost 0 bases, J lost 2 bases, and 11 bases lay in between. The CDR3 loop is CASSLEGQTNTEAFF. The CDR3 DNA follows: TGCGCCAGCAGCTTGGAAGGACAGACTAACACTGAAGCTTTCTTT.

V is TRBV19 and J is TRBJ1-2; 9 positions match TRBD1. The V and J ends lost 10 bases and 6 bases, in that order; junction bases with no gene match: 12. This CDR3 is built from 14 residues. Germline CDR1 and CDR2: LNHDA and SQIVND (reference sequence). The CDR3 region is CATKPLDRGNGYTF. The CDR3 DNA follows: TGTGCCACCAAACCCCTGGACAGGGGTAATGGCTACACCTTC.

The CDR3 reads CASSREPGQGIYGYTF. CDR3 coding DNA: TGCGCCAGCAGTCGAGAACCGGGACAGGGGATCTATGGCTACACCTTC. This sequence joins TRBV5-1 and TRBJ1-2; 10 nucleotides match TRBD1. The length of the CDR3 is 16 residues. The trim removed 5 bases at V and 4 bases at J, leaving 11 bases unmatched. CDR1 SGHRS and CDR2 YFSETQ come from the germline V gene.

The V call is TRBV4-1, the J call TRBJ2-1; 7 bases map to TRBD1. Germline CDR1 is MGHRA and CDR2 is YSYEKL. With V trimmed by 1 base and J by 6 bases, 6 bases remained unmatched. This CDR3 is 15 amino acids long. The CDR3 sequence: CASSQGGAGGNEQFF. The CDR3 bases are TGCGCCAGCAGCCAAGGAGGGGCAGGGGGCAATGAGCAGTTCTTC.

This clone was seen just once. The V call is TRBV5-1, the J call TRBJ2-7, with 12 bases matching TRBD1. The CDR3 extends over 15 amino acids. The germline gives CDR1 SGHRS, CDR2 YFSETQ. The V gene end was trimmed by 0 bases and the J gene end by 6 bases; junction bases not matched to a gene: 4. In DNA form, the CDR3 reads TGCGCCAGCAGCTTGGCCGGGACAGGGGGCCTCGAGCAGTACTTC. Encoded protein: CASSLAGTGGLEQYF.

V gene TRBV6-1 combines with J gene TRBJ1-2, with D possibly TRBD1 on 6 matching bases. This CDR3 spans 14 amino acids. CDR1 MNHNS and CDR2 SASEGT come from the germline V gene. V was clipped by 0 bases and J by 2 bases, with 7 bases between them. The CDR3 reads CASSEATGNYGYTF. DNA of the CDR3: TGTGCCAGCAGTGAAGCGACAGGCAACTATGGCTACACCTTC.

The CDR3 DNA reads TGTGCCAGCAGTTTTCAGGGGGCGCTGGGCAGGGCTAACTATGGCTACACCTTC. It yields the protein CASSFQGALGRANYGYTF. The V and J genes are TRBV28 and TRBJ1-2; 8 nucleotides align to TRBD1. The germline V gene encodes CDR1 MDHEN and CDR2 SYDVKM. This CDR3 has 18 residues. Trimming took 3 bases from V and 0 from J; bases not matched to a gene: 12.

This sequence joins TRBV28 and TRBJ2-7; possibly TRBD1 for D (5 bases). Trimming shortened V by 6 bases and J by 2 bases, and 20 bases separated the two germline ends. Germline CDR1 and CDR2: MDHEN and SYDVKM. The CDR3 is 16 amino acids. The CDR3 loop reads CASSLDRPTVPYEQYF. Here the CDR3 DNA reads TGTGCCAGCAGCCTTGACAGACCCACAGTTCCCTACGAGCAGTACTTC.